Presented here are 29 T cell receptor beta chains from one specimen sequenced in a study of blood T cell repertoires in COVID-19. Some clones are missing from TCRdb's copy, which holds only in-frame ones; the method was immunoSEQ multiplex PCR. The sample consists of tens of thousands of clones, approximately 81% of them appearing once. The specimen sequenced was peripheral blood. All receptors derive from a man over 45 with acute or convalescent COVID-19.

The CDR3 region is CASSLVASGISTQYF. The DNA of the CDR3 is TGTGCCAGCAGCTTGGTCGCTAGCGGGATATCGACCCAGTACTTC. V gene TRBV5-6 combines with J gene TRBJ2-5; TRBD2 aligns across 9 bases. With 0 bases clipped from V and 7 bases from J, the junction kept 7 bases outside the gene matches. Germline V gene data show CDR1 as SGHDT and CDR2 as YYEEEE. This CDR3 spans 15 amino acids.

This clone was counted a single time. The CDR3 here is CASRTGGVSDGNTIYF. The CDR3 nucleotides are TGTGCCAGCAGGACCGGAGGGGTCAGCGATGGAAACACCATATATTTT. The chain uses TRBV28 and TRBJ1-3, with D possibly being TRBD1 (5 bases). V was pared by 6 bases and J by 3 bases, with 18 bases between. Per germline, CDR1 MDHEN and CDR2 SYDVKM. This CDR3 contains 16 residues.

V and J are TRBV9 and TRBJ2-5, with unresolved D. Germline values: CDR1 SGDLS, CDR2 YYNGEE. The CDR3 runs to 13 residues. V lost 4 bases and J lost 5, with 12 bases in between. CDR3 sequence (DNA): TGTGCCAGCAGCTACGAGGCGGCGGAGACCCAGTACTTC. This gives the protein CASSYEAAETQYF.

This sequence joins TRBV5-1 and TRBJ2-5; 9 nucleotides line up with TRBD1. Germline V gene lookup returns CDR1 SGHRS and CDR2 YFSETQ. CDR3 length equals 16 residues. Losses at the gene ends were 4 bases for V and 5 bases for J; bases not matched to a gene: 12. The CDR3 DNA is TGCGCCAGCAGCCCCGGGGACAGGGAACGATCGGAGACCCAGTACTTC. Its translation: CASSPGDRERSETQYF.

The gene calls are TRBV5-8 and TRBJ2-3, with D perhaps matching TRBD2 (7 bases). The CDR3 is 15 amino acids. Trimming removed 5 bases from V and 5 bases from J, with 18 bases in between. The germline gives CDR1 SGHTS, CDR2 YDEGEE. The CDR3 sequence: CASRTGGGQGDTQYF. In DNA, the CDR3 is TGTGCCAGCAGAACTGGGGGGGGGCAAGGAGATACGCAGTATTTT.

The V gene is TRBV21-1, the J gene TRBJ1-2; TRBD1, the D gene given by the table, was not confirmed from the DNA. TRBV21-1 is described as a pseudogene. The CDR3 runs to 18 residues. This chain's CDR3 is CASSNPGTGGEANYGYTF. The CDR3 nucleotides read TGTGCCAGCAGCAACCCCGGGACAGGGGGTGAAGCTAACTATGGCTACACCTTC.

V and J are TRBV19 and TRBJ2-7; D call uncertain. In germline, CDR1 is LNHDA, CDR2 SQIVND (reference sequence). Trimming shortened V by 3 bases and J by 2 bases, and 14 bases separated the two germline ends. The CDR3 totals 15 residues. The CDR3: CASSISSHTTYEQYF. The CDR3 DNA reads TGTGCCAGTAGTATCTCTTCCCATACAACCTACGAGCAGTACTTC.

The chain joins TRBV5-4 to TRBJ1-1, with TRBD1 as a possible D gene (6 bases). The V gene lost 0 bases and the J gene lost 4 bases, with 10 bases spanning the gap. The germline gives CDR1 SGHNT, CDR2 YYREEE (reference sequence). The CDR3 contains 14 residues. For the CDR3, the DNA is TGTGCCAGCAGCTTGGTGGGGGGGCGCACTGAAGCTTTCTTT. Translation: CASSLVGGRTEAFF.

This CDR3 is CAIMRTSGGALNTGELFF. CDR3 coding DNA: TGTGCCATCATGAGGACTAGCGGGGGGGCTTTGAACACCGGGGAGCTGTTTTTT. V gene TRBV10-3 combines with J gene TRBJ2-2; 15 bases are a match to TRBD2. CDR1 is ENHRY, CDR2 SYGVKD, per germline. V shed 7 bases, J shed 1 base, and the junction held 7 bases outside the gene matches. The CDR3 totals 18 residues.

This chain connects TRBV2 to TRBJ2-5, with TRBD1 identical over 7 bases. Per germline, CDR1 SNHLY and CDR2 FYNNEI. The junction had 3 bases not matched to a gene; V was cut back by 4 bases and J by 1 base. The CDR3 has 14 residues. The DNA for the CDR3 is TGTGCCAGCAGTGTTAGGGACAGCCAAGAGACCCAGTACTTC. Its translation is CASSVRDSQETQYF.

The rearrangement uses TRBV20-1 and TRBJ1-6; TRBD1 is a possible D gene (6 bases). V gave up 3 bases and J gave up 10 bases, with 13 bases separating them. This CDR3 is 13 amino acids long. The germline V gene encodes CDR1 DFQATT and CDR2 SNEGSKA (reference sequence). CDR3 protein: CSASPETGSPLHF. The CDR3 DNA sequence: TGCAGTGCTAGTCCGGAGACAGGCTCACCCCTCCACTTT.

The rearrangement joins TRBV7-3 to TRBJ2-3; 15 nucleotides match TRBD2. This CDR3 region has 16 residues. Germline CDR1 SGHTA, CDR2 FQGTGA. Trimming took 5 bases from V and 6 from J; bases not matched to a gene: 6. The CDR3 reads CASSPGLAGGWDTQYF. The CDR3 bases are TGTGCCAGCAGCCCGGGACTAGCGGGGGGTTGGGATACGCAGTATTTT.

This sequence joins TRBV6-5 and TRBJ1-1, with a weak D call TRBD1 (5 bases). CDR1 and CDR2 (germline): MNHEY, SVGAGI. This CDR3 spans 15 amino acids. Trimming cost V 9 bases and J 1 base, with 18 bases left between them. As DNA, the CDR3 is TGTGCCAGAAATCTCGACCGGAGGGGGAACACTGAAGCTTTCTTT. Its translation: CARNLDRRGNTEAFF.

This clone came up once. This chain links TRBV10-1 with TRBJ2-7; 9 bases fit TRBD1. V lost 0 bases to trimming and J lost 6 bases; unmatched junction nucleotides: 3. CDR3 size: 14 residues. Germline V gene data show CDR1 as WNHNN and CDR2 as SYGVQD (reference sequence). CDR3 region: CASSESGQGSEQYF. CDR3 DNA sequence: TGCGCCAGCAGTGAGTCCGGACAGGGGAGCGAGCAGTACTTC.

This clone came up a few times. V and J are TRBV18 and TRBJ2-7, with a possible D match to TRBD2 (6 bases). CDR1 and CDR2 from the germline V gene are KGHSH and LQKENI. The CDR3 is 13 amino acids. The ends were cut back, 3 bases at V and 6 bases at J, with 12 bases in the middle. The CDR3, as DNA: TGTGCCAGCTCACCTAGCAGGGAGGTCGAGCAGTACTTC. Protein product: CASSPSREVEQYF.

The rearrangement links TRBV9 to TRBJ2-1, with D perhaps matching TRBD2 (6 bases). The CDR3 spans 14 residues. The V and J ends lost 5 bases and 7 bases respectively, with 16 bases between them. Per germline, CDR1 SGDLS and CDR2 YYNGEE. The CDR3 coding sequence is TGTGCCAGCAGTACTGGACTCGCGGGGAATGAGCAGTTCTTC. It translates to CASSTGLAGNEQFF.

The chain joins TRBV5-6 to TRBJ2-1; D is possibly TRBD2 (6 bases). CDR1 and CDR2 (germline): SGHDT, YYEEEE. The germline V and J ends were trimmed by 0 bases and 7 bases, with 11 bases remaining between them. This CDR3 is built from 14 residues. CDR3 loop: CASSLVGGLNEQFF. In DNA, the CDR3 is TGTGCCAGCAGCTTGGTCGGAGGGTTGAATGAGCAGTTCTTC.

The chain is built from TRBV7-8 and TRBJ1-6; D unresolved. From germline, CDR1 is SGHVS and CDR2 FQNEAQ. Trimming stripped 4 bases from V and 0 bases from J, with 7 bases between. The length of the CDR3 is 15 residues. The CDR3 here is CASSSRDSYNSPLHF. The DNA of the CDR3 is TGTGCCAGCAGCTCCCGGGACTCCTATAATTCACCCCTCCACTTT.

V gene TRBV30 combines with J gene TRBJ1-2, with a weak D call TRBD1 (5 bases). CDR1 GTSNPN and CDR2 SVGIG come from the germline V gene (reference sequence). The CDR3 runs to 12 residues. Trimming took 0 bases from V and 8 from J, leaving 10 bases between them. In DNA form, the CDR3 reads TGTGCCTGGAGTGTACAGGTTGGAGGCTACACCTTC. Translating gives CAWSVQVGGYTF.

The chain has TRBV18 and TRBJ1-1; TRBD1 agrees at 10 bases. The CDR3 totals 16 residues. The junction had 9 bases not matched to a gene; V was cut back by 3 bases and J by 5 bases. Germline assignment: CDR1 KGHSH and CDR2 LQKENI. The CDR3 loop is CASSPQTRTGGTEAFF. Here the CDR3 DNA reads TGTGCCAGCTCACCTCAAACAAGGACAGGGGGTACTGAAGCTTTCTTT. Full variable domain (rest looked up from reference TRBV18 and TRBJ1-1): NAGVMQNPRHLVRRRGQEARLRCSPMKGHSHVYWYRQLPEEGLKFMVYLQKENIIDESGMPKERFSAEFPKEGPSILRIQQVVRGDSAAYFCASSPQTRTGGTEAFFGQGTRLTVV.

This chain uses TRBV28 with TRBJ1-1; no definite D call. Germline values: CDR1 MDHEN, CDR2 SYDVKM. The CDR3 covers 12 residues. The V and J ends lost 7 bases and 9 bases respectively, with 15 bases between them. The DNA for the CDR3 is TGTGCCAGCAACCAGGAAGGAAGGAAAGCTTTCTTT. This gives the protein CASNQEGRKAFF.

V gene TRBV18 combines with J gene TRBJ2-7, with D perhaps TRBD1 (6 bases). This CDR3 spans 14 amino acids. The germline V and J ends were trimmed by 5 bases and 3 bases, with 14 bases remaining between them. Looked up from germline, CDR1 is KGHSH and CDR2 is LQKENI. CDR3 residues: CASSSGTRGYEQYF. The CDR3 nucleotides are TGTGCCAGCTCATCCGGGACAAGGGGCTACGAGCAGTACTTC.

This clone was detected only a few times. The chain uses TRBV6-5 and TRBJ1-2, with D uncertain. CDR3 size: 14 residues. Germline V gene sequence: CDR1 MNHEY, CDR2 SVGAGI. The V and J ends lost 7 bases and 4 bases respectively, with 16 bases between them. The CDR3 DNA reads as TGTGCCAGCACGGATGGCGGGGAAGGCTATGGCTACACCTTC. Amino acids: CASTDGGEGYGYTF.

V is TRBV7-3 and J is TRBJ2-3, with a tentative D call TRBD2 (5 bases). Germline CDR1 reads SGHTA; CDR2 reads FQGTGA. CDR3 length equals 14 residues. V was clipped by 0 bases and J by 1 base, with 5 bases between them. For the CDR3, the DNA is TGTGCCAGCAGCTTAACGAGGGGCACAGATACGCAGTATTTT. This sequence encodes CASSLTRGTDTQYF.

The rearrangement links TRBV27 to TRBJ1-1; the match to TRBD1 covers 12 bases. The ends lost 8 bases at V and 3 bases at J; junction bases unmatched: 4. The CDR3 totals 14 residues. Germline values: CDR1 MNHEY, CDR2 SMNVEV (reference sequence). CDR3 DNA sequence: TGTGCCAGCGGGGGACAGGGGGCCTACACTGAAGCTTTCTTT. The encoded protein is CASGGQGAYTEAFF.

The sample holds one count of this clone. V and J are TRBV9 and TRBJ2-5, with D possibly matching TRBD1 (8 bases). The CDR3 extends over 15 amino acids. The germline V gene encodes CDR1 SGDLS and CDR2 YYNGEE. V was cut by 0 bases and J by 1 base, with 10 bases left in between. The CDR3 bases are TGTGCCAGCAGCGTAGACAGGGGGGGCCAAGAGACCCAGTACTTC. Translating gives CASSVDRGGQETQYF.

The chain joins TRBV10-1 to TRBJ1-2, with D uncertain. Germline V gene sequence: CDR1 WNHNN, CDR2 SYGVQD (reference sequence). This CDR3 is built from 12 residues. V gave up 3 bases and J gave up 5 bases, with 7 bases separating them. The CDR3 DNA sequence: TGCGCCAGCAGTGACAGTGATTATGGCTACACCTTC. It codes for CASSDSDYGYTF.

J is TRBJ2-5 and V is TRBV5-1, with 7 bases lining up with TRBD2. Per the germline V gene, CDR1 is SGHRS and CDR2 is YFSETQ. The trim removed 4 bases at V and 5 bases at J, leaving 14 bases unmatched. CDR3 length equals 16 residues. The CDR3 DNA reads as TGCGCCAGCAGCCCGGGGGGTGGGTCCCATGCGGAGACCCAGTACTTC. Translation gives CASSPGGGSHAETQYF.

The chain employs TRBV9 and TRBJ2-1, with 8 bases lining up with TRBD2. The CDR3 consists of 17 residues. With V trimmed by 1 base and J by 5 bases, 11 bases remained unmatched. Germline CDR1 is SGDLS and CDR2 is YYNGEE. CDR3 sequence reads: CASSVSLRLAPNNEQFF. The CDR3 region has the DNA TGTGCCAGCAGCGTAAGTTTGCGACTAGCGCCCAACAATGAGCAGTTCTTC.